This T cell receptor beta chain derives from a study of long-term antiretroviral therapy in people with HIV. Findings of the study overall: Blood dates from about 2003 to 2017, possibly under older ART regimens. Diversity increased after ART yet remained lower than in transplant donor controls.

The United States was where all participants with HIV were treated. As to this clone: As yet, its antigen is unknown.

J gave up 6 bases and V 5 bases, and 6 bases lay outside the gene matches. Germline values: CDR1 MNHNS, CDR2 SASEGT. The CDR3 loop spans 13 amino acids. Researchers ran immunoSEQ v3.0 at survey level. Repertoires were generated with immunoSEQ multiplex PCR, while TCRdb's copy carries only in-frame clones and drops some. The table has some 31,000 clones, approximately 94% seen once; the top ten hold 2.7%. The receptor comes from a man aged 45-65 years with HIV. Sample: unsorted PBMCs, taken around 7.4 years after starting antiretroviral therapy. The chain carries TRBV6-1 and TRBJ2-7; 8 bases are shared with TRBD2. The CDR3 region is CASSPRGGSEQYF. CDR3 in DNA: TGTGCCAGCAGTCCCCGGGGGGGTAGCGAGCAGTACTTC.